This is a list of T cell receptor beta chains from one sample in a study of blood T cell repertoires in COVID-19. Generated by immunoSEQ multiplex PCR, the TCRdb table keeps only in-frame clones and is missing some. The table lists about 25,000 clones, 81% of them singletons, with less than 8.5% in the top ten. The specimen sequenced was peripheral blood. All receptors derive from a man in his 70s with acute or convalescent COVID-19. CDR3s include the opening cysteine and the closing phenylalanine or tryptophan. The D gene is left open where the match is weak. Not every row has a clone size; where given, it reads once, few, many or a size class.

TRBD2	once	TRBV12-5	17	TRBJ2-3	CASGSPGRAGGTDTQYF	TGTGCTAGTGGTTCCCCGGGGCGGGCGGGGGGCACAGATACGCAGTATTTT
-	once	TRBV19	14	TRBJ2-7	CASSNLDRLHEQYF	TGTGCCAGTAGTAACTTAGACAGGCTCCACGAGCAGTACTTC
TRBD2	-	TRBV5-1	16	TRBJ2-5	CASSLALAGFEETQYF	TGCGCCAGCAGCCTAGCACTAGCGGGCTTTGAAGAGACCCAGTACTTC
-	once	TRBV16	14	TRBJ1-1	CASSRGGSNTEAFF	TGTGCCAGCAGCAGGGGGGGATCGAACACTGAAGCTTTCTTT
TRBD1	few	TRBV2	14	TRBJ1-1	CASIRTGGNTEAFF	TGTGCCAGCATCCGGACAGGGGGCAATACTGAAGCTTTCTTT
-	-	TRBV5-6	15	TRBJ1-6	CASSSTGPYNSPLHF	TGTGCCAGCAGCTCCACAGGCCCCTATAATTCACCCCTCCACTTT
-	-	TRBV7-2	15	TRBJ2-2	CASSLGRSGTGELFF	TGTGCCAGCAGCTTAGGCCGTAGTGGCACCGGGGAGCTGTTTTTT
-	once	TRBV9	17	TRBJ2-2	CASSVAPGGQSTGELFF	TGTGCCAGCAGCGTAGCACCGGGCGGGCAGAGCACCGGGGAGCTGTTTTTT
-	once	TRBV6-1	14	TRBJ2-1	CASSDARPGYEQFF	TGTGCCAGCAGTGACGCGAGGCCTGGCTATGAGCAGTTCTTC
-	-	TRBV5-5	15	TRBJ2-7	CASSKGTLGENEQYF	TGTGCCAGCAGCAAGGGGACTCTAGGGGAGAACGAGCAGTACTTC
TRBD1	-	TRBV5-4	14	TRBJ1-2	CASSSRDSVYGYTF	TGTGCCAGCAGCTCGCGGGACAGTGTCTATGGCTACACCTTC
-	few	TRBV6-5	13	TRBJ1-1	CASSSWRNTEAFF	TGTGCCAGCAGTTCCTGGAGGAACACTGAAGCTTTCTTT